Listed below are T cell receptor beta chains from one sample, sequenced in a study of blood T cell repertoires in COVID-19. The data were produced by immunoSEQ multiplex PCR, yet TCRdb's version contains in-frame clones alone and is incomplete. The repertoire holds 150,000 to 200,000 clones, roughly 89% seen once, with under 6% in the top ten. Sample: peripheral blood. These receptors all stem from a human donor in a cohort sampled during active COVID-19. The CDR3 runs from the conserved cysteine through the conserved F or W. D genes are given only for firm matches. Size values are once, few and many counts, or a class for expanded clones, and some rows have none.

clone_size j_call d_call v_call cdr3_nt cdr3_aa
. TRBJ2-5 . TRBV5-1 TGCGCCAGCAGCTTGGCGACAGGCCAAGAGACCCAGTACTTC CASSLATGQETQYF
. TRBJ1-2 . TRBV10-3 TGTGCCATCAGTGAAACGGAGGGAATCTATGGCTACACCTTC CAISETEGIYGYTF
few TRBJ1-1 . TRBV12-3/TRBV12-4 TGTGCCAGCAGGCTACAGGAGAACACTGAAGCTTTCTTT CASRLQENTEAFF
. TRBJ2-7 . TRBV19 TGTGCCAGTAGTATAGCCGTCAGGTTGAAGCCTTCCTACGAGCAGTACTTC CASSIAVRLKPSYEQYF
. TRBJ1-1 . TRBV10-3 TGTGCCATCAGGGGGCACGAGAACACTGAAGCTTTCTTT CAIRGHENTEAFF
. TRBJ1-4 . TRBV19 TGTGCCAGTAGTATATTGGCAGGCGCCTCTAATGAAAAACTGTTTTTT CASSILAGASNEKLFF
. TRBJ2-3 TRBD1 TRBV11-3 TGTGCCAGCAGCTTACGTCAGGGGGCAGATACGCAGTATTTT CASSLRQGADTQYF
. TRBJ1-1 . TRBV11-3 TGTGCCAGCAGCTTTGACAGAGAAGCTTTCTTT CASSFDREAFF
. TRBJ1-2 . TRBV6-5 TGTGCCAGCCGGCAGGCCCACAACTATGGCTACACCTTC CASRQAHNYGYTF
. TRBJ1-3 TRBD1 TRBV28 TGTGCCAGCAGCACGACAGGGGGGTTTTCTGGAAACACCATATATTTT CASSTTGGFSGNTIYF
few TRBJ2-7 . TRBV6-2/TRBV6-3 TGTGCCAGCAGTTACTCGAAGGGGTGGGGGCAGGGGAGCCCCTACGAGCAGTACTTC CASSYSKGWGQGSPYEQYF
few TRBJ1-2 TRBD1 TRBV27 TGTGCCAGCAGTTTTGTTAGGGGACAGGGCTATGGCTACACCTTC CASSFVRGQGYGYTF
. TRBJ2-7 . TRBV29-1 TGCAGCGTTGACAGGGTAACCTACGAGCAGTACTTC CSVDRVTYEQYF
. TRBJ2-1 . TRBV30 TGTGCCTGGAGTGTACCCTTCATGGCGGGTGAGCAGTTCTTC CAWSVPFMAGEQFF
. TRBJ2-6 TRBD1 TRBV30 TGTGCCTGGGACAGGGGGAGGACTGGGGCCAACGTCCTGACTTTC CAWDRGRTGANVLTF
. TRBJ2-7 TRBD2 TRBV9 TGTGCCAGCAGCGCCGGAGGACTAGCGGGAGTGTCTCCCTATTACGAGCAGTACTTC CASSAGGLAGVSPYYEQYF
. TRBJ1-4 TRBD1 TRBV28 TGTGCCAGCAGAAAAACAAGACAGGGGGGTAATGAAAAACTGTTTTTT CASRKTRQGGNEKLFF
. TRBJ2-5 TRBD2 TRBV6-1 TGTGCCAGCAGTGAAGTGTTAGCGGGAAGAGAGACCCAGTACTTC CASSEVLAGRETQYF
few TRBJ2-2 . TRBV6-2/TRBV6-3 TGTGCCAGCAGTCAGGTTAGCACCGGGGAGCTGTTTTTT CASSQVSTGELFF
. TRBJ1-1 . TRBV6-6 TGTGCCAGCAGTTACTTAGGCGGAGAAATGAACACTGAAGCTTTCTTT CASSYLGGEMNTEAFF
. TRBJ2-3 . TRBV30 TGTGCCTGGAGTGGCTACACAGATACGCAGTATTTT CAWSGYTDTQYF
few TRBJ1-6 TRBD1 TRBV6-5 TGTGCCAGCAGCCGAGGACAGGGGAATTCACCCCTCCACTTT CASSRGQGNSPLHF
. TRBJ2-3 TRBD2 TRBV9 TGTGCCAGCAGCGCGGACAGCGGGGGTACAGATACGCAGTATTTT CASSADSGGTDTQYF
. TRBJ2-1 TRBD2 TRBV28 TGTGCCAGCAGTTCCATAGCGGGAGGAAAAAGCAATGAGCAGTTCTTC CASSSIAGGKSNEQFF
. TRBJ2-2 TRBD2 TRBV10-1 TGCGCCAGCAGTACTAGCGGGACTGGGGAGCTGTTTTTT CASSTSGTGELFF
. TRBJ2-2 TRBD2 TRBV5-4 TGTGCCAGCAGCTGGGGGGGACCGACGAACACCGGGGAGCTGTTTTTT CASSWGGPTNTGELFF
. TRBJ1-2 . TRBV6-2/TRBV6-3 TGTGCCAGCAGTTACGGACAGTCTAACTATGGCTACACCTTC CASSYGQSNYGYTF
. TRBJ2-7 . TRBV3-1/TRBV3-2 TGTGCCAGCAGCCTGGGGGCAGGCGCAGCCTACGAGCAGTACTTC CASSLGAGAAYEQYF
. TRBJ1-2 . TRBV29-1 TGCAGCGTCCAAGGCAGGGACTCTAACTATGGCTACACCTTC CSVQGRDSNYGYTF
. TRBJ2-3 TRBD2 TRBV5-3 TGTGCCAGAAGCTTCCCCGGGACTAGCGGGGACCCCTCGACAGATACGCAGTATTTT CARSFPGTSGDPSTDTQYF
. TRBJ2-2 TRBD1 TRBV3-1/TRBV3-2 TGTGCCAGCAGCCCCACCCCGACAGGGATCGCCGGGGAGCTGTTTTTT CASSPTPTGIAGELFF
. TRBJ1-2 . TRBV27 TGTGCCAGCAGTTTATCCTTCCGGAGTATCGGTGGCTACACCTTC CASSLSFRSIGGYTF
. TRBJ1-2 TRBD1 TRBV30 TGTGCCTGGAGTCTGGGACAGGCCTATGGCTACACCTTC CAWSLGQAYGYTF
. TRBJ1-2 . TRBV19 TGTGCCAGTAGCAATCGACAGGAAGTCTATGGCTACACCTTC CASSNRQEVYGYTF
. TRBJ1-1 . TRBV7-2 TGTGCCAGCAGACTTAGGGTGGGAGGCACTGAAGCTTTCTTT CASRLRVGGTEAFF